This T cell receptor (beta chain) derives from a study of CD8 T cells in ankylosing spondylitis. Quantitative 5'-RACE with molecular barcodes produced the TCR beta libraries. TCRdb reprocessed the 5' RACE reads with MiXCR, giving one entry per CDR3 protein. The table has 650,000 to 800,000 distinct CDR3 sequences, roughly 20% seen once; the top ten hold around 19%. About this clonotype itself: Its antigen is not identified.

Points from the study as a whole: Disease-linked clones proved CD8+ and comparatively uncommon in peripheral blood. Reported data indicate significant enrichment of disease-linked clones within matched ankylosing spondylitis synovial fluid. Some of the motif variants had earlier been found in reactive arthritis patients' fluid and blood. Seemingly distinctive of ankylosing spondylitis blood was a TCR beta motif formed by eight highly homologous variants.

The CDR3 length is 14 residues. The trim removed 5 bases at V and 14 bases at J, leaving 15 bases unmatched. Germline CDR1 KGHDR, CDR2 SFDVKD. Sequenced input: blood, either unsorted or a sorted T cell fraction (not recorded which). The sequence was collected from a male donor with ankylosing spondylitis. This chain connects TRBV24-1 to TRBJ2-5; 8 nucleotides agree with TRBD1. Written as DNA, the CDR3 is TGTGCCACCAGTGGGGGGACAGGACCCCCCCAGTTATACTTC. Translating gives CATSGGTGPPQLYF.